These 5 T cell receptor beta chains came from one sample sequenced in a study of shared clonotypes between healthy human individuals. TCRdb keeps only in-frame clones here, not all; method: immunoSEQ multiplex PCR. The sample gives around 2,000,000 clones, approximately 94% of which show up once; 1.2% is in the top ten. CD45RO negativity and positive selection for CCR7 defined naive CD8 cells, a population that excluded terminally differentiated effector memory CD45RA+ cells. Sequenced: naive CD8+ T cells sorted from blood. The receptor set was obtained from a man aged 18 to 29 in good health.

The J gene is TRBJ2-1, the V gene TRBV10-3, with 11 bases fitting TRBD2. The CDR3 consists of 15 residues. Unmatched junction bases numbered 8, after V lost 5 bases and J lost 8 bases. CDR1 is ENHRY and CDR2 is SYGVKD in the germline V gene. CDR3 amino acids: CAISPGQLAGDEQFF. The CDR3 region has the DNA TGTGCCATCAGTCCGGGGCAACTAGCGGGAGATGAGCAGTTCTTC.

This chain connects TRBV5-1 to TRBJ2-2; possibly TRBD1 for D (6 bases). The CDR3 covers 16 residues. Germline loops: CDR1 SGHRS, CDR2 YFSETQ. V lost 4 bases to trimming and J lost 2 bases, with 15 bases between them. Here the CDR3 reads CASSQTGTINTGELFF. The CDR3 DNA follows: TGCGCCAGCAGCCAGACAGGAACTATCAACACCGGGGAGCTGTTTTTT.

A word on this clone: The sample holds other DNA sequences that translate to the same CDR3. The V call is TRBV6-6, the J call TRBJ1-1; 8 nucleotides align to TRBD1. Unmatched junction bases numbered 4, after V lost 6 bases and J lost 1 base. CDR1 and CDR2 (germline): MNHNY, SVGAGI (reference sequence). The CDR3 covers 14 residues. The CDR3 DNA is TGTGCCAGCAGCCCAGGGGGCGAGAACACTGAAGCTTTCTTT. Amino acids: CASSPGGENTEAFF.

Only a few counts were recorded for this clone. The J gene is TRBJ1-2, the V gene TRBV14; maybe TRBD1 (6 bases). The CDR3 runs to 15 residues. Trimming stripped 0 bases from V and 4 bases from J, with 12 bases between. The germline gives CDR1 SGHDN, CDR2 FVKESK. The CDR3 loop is CASSQDRIQGYGYTF. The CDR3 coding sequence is TGTGCCAGCAGCCAAGATCGGATACAGGGCTATGGCTACACCTTC.

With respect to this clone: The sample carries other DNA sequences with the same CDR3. The CDR3 spells CASSQEGGVTDTQYF. The CDR3 DNA is TGCGCCAGCAGCCAAGAGGGGGGGGTCACAGATACGCAGTATTTT. The gene calls are TRBV4-1 and TRBJ2-3; 7 nucleotides line up with TRBD2. The ends lost 0 bases at V and 2 bases at J; junction bases unmatched: 2. The CDR3 loop spans 15 amino acids. Germline V gives CDR1 MGHRA, CDR2 YSYEKL.